Presented here are 8 T cell receptor beta chains from one specimen sequenced in a study of shared clonotypes between healthy human individuals. Profiling relied on immunoSEQ multiplex PCR, and the TCRdb table lists in-frame clones only, not all of them. The profile shows approximately 2.4 million clones, more than 90% of them singletons. The source material was naive CD4+ T cells sorted from blood. The subset here: CD45RA+ positively selected. These receptors originate from a man younger than 35 in good health.

The chain recombines TRBV5-1 with TRBJ1-5; D remains ambiguous. In germline, CDR1 is SGHRS, CDR2 YFSETQ. Trimming shortened V by 4 bases and J by 2 bases, and 10 bases separated the two germline ends. The CDR3 contains 14 residues. The CDR3 here is CASSPGEGNQPQHF. The DNA of the CDR3 is TGCGCCAGCAGCCCCGGAGAGGGCAATCAGCCCCAGCATTTT.

This clone was seen only once. This chain joins TRBV19 and TRBJ2-7; tentative D call: TRBD2 (6 bases). In germline, CDR1 is LNHDA, CDR2 SQIVND (reference sequence). CDR3 length equals 15 residues. V gave up 3 bases and J gave up 3 bases, with 15 bases separating them. The CDR3: CASSMGGIEIYEQYF. CDR3 nucleotide sequence: TGTGCCAGTAGTATGGGGGGAATCGAGATCTACGAGCAGTACTTC. Full variable domain (missing parts from reference TRBV19 and TRBJ2-7): DGGITQSPKYLFRKEGQNVTLSCEQNLNHDAMYWYRQDPGQGLRLIYYSQIVNDFQKGDIAEGYSVSREKKESFPLTVTSAQKNPTAFYLCASSMGGIEIYEQYFGPGTRLTVT.

As to this clone: Other DNA sequences in the sample encode the same CDR3. This chain uses TRBV7-3 with TRBJ2-7, with D tentatively TRBD2 (6 bases). The V end was cut by 4 bases, the J end by 7 bases, with 11 bases between. Germline loops: CDR1 SGHTA, CDR2 FQGTGA. The CDR3 length is 12 residues. In DNA, the CDR3 is TGTGCCAGCAGCTATGTGGGGGGAGAGCAGTACTTC. Translating gives CASSYVGGEQYF.

A remark on this clone: The junction differs from germline at one of its ends, possibly a read error. The chain uses TRBV4-1 and TRBJ1-2, with D tentatively TRBD1 (6 bases). CDR1 and CDR2 (germline): MGHRA, YSYEKL. The CDR3 is 15 residues long. The CDR3 loop is CASRQGGASNYGYTF. The CDR3 DNA sequence: TGCGCCAGCAGGCAAGGGGGGGCTTCTAACTATGGCTACACCTTC.

This chain links TRBV27 with TRBJ2-1; D gene ambiguous. V was shortened by 8 bases and J by 0 bases, with 8 bases between the two germline ends. Per germline, CDR1 MNHEY and CDR2 SMNVEV (reference sequence). CDR3 size: 13 residues. The CDR3 spells CASGKTSYNEQFF. The DNA of the CDR3 is TGTGCCAGCGGTAAAACCTCCTACAATGAGCAGTTCTTC.

This clone showed up just once. This chain joins TRBV5-5 and TRBJ1-3; D is ambiguous. V was shortened by 3 bases and J by 0 bases, with 13 bases between the two germline ends. This CDR3 is built from 16 residues. Looked up from germline, CDR1 is SGHKS and CDR2 is YYEKEE (reference sequence). The CDR3 DNA is TGTGCCAGCAGCTATTTGGCCAAACCCTCTGGAAACACCATATATTTT. Its translation is CASSYLAKPSGNTIYF.

The chain combines TRBV20-1 with TRBJ2-1, with D possibly matching TRBD2 (5 bases). V dropped 7 bases and J dropped 6 bases, with 7 bases sitting between them. Per germline, CDR1 DFQATT and CDR2 SNEGSKA (reference sequence). This CDR3 region has 10 residues. The CDR3 loop is CSGGFNEQFF. The CDR3 DNA sequence: TGCAGTGGCGGGTTCAATGAGCAGTTCTTC.

The chain links TRBV25-1 to TRBJ2-1; D is perhaps TRBD1 or TRBD2 (6 bases each). With 6 bases removed from V and 4 bases from J, the gap between germline ends came to 13 bases. The CDR3 length is 14 residues. Per the germline V gene, CDR1 is MGHDK and CDR2 is SYGVNS. DNA for the CDR3: TGTGCCAGCAGGCCGGGGGCCATATACAATGAGCAGTTCTTC. Protein: CASRPGAIYNEQFF.